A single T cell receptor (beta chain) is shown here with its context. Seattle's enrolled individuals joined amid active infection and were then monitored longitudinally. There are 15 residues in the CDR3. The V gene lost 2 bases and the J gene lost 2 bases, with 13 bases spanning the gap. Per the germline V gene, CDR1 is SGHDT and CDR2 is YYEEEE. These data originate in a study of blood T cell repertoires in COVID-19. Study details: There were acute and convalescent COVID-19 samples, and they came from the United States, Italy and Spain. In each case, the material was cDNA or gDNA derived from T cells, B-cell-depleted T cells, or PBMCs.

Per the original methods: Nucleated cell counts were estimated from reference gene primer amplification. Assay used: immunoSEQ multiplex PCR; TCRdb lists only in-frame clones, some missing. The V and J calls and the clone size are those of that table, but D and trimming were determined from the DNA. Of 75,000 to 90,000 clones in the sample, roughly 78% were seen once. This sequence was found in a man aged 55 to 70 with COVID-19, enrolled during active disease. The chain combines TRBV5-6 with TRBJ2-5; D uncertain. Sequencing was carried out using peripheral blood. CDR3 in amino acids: CASSFRRFRQETQYF. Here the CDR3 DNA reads TGTGCCAGCAGCTTTCGTCGTTTCAGGCAAGAGACCCAGTACTTC.